These 13 T cell receptor beta chains share one sample of origin, sequenced in a study of identical twins. TCRdb re-called the 5' RACE reads through MiXCR, storing one row per CDR3 protein. Here the sample spans some 1,700,000 distinct CDR3 sequences, 32% being singletons. Sequenced sample: cord blood. The origin of the receptors is a newborn girl in good health.

This clonotype was seen only a few times. V and J are TRBV12-3 or TRBV12-4 and TRBJ2-3; 14 bases line up with TRBD2. Germline trimming cut 2 bases from V and 2 bases from J; bases unmatched to any gene: 9. CDR3 length: 19 residues. DNA for the CDR3: TGTGCCAGCAGTTTACCGACTAGCGGGAGGGCCTCCTTCACAGATACGCAGTATTTT. It specifies CASSLPTSGRASFTDTQYF.

J is TRBJ1-5 and V is TRBV29-1; D not certain. Germline V lookup: CDR1 SQVTM, CDR2 ANQGSEA. The CDR3 is made up of 12 amino acids. V was shortened by 4 bases and J by 3 bases, with 7 bases between the two germline ends. CDR3 sequence (DNA): TGCAGCGTTGCGCCCCCCAATCAGCCCCAGCATTTT. Amino acids: CSVAPPNQPQHF.

The chain uses TRBV6-8 and TRBJ2-1; D tentatively reads TRBD1 or TRBD2 (6 bases each). Germline CDR1 and CDR2: MNHGY and SAAAGT. The CDR3 runs to 13 residues. Trimming left V 6 bases short and J 5 bases short, with 11 bases between. CDR3 sequence reads: CASRGGPNNEQFF. DNA of the CDR3: TGTGCCAGCAGAGGGGGGCCCAACAATGAGCAGTTCTTC.

A few counts support this clonotype. The chain combines TRBV6-5 with TRBJ2-1, with D unresolved. Looked up from germline, CDR1 is MNHEY and CDR2 is SVGAGI. This CDR3 region has 13 residues. Between the trimmed V and J ends, which lost 0 bases and 6 bases, there was a span of 6 bases. CDR3 region: CASSYSKVNEQFF. The CDR3, as DNA: TGTGCCAGCAGTTACTCGAAGGTCAATGAGCAGTTCTTC.

This clonotype has a handful of counts. V gene TRBV28 combines with J gene TRBJ1-1; D gene ambiguous. The CDR3 sequence is 13 residues long. V was cut by 3 bases and J by 8 bases, with 13 bases left in between. Germline V gene data show CDR1 as MDHEN and CDR2 as SYDVKM. CDR3 in amino acids: CASSLWENPEAFF. The CDR3 region has the DNA TGTGCCAGCAGTTTGTGGGAGAACCCCGAAGCTTTCTTT.

In this sample, this clonotype turned up a few times. The chain carries TRBV5-5 and TRBJ1-5; D unclear. The CDR3 has 14 residues. The V gene's germline CDR1 is SGHKS and CDR2 YYEKEE (reference sequence). V lost 2 bases and J 3 bases, leaving 9 bases between the germline ends. The CDR3 nucleotides are TGTGCCAGCAGCTTACGACATACCAATCAGCCCCAGCATTTT. Translation gives CASSLRHTNQPQHF.

As regards this clonotype: This clone may be a read error of a much larger clone one base away. The CDR3 here is CAGSLGTKNIQYF. The CDR3 DNA reads as TGTGCCGGCAGCTTAGGGACTAAAAACATTCAGTACTTC. The gene calls are TRBV7-9 and TRBJ2-4, with D maybe TRBD2 (6 bases). The CDR3 has 13 residues. Germline CDR1 is SEHNR and CDR2 is FQNEAQ (reference sequence).

This sequence joins TRBV7-9 and TRBJ2-2, with D uncertain. Trimming took off 6 bases at V and 0 bases at J, with 8 bases between the two ends. Germline CDR1 reads SEHNR; CDR2 reads FQNEAQ (reference sequence). This CDR3 contains 14 residues. The CDR3 protein is CASRVKSNTGELFF. The DNA for the CDR3 is TGTGCCAGCAGGGTTAAATCGAACACCGGGGAGCTGTTTTTT. Supplemented by reference TRBV7-9 and TRBJ2-2, the full variable domain reads DTGVSQNPRHKITKRGQNVTFRCDPISEHNRLYWYRQTLGQGPEFLTYFQNEAQLEKSRLLSDRFSAERPKGSFSTLEIQRTEQGDSAMYLCASRVKSNTGELFFGEGSRLTVL.

A single count supports this clonotype. The V and J genes are TRBV2 and TRBJ2-3; 12 bases are shared with TRBD2. This CDR3 is 15 amino acids long. The germline CDR1 and CDR2 sequences are SNHLY and FYNNEI. The ends lost 3 bases at V and 4 bases at J; junction bases unmatched: 2. The CDR3 sequence is CASSETSGRADTQYF. CDR3 bases: TGTGCCAGCAGTGAGACTAGCGGGAGAGCAGATACGCAGTATTTT.

The chain links TRBV5-4 to TRBJ2-5; no clear D gene. From germline, CDR1 is SGHNT and CDR2 YYREEE (reference sequence). V was cut by 4 bases and J by 1 base, with 11 bases left in between. The CDR3 is 14 amino acids. The CDR3 loop reads CASSHRTGQETQYF. The CDR3 region has the DNA TGTGCCAGCAGCCATCGGACGGGCCAAGAGACCCAGTACTTC.

The V call is TRBV7-2, the J call TRBJ1-1; 7 nucleotides agree with TRBD1. J gave up 0 bases and V 8 bases, and 6 bases lay outside the gene matches. The germline V gene encodes CDR1 SGHTA and CDR2 FQGNSA. The CDR3 consists of 14 residues. This CDR3 reads CASGRDRLNTEAFF. Written as DNA, the CDR3 is TGTGCCAGCGGTCGGGACAGATTGAACACTGAAGCTTTCTTT.

The chain recombines TRBV14 with TRBJ2-1, with TRBD2 matching over 8 bases. Germline V lookup: CDR1 SGHDN, CDR2 FVKESK. This CDR3 is 15 amino acids long. V was clipped by 4 bases and J by 5 bases; unmatched bases: 7. The CDR3, as DNA: TGTGCCAGCAGCCGACTAGCGTTGTCCGACAATGAGCAGTTCTTC. It yields the protein CASSRLALSDNEQFF.

This clonotype was found a few times. The chain carries TRBV25-1 and TRBJ1-2, with D possibly TRBD1 on 5 matching bases. Trimming took off 3 bases at V and 6 bases at J, with 23 bases between the two ends. The CDR3 covers 17 residues. Germline loops: CDR1 MGHDK, CDR2 SYGVNS. CDR3 residues: CASSDYHSGPDINGYTF. CDR3 bases: TGTGCCAGCAGTGACTATCACAGTGGGCCGGACATTAATGGCTACACCTTC.